These 11 T cell receptor beta chains were all obtained from the same sample, sequenced in a study of cytomegalovirus exposure and HLA in healthy donors. PCR involved 60 Vbeta and 13 Jbeta primers. Libraries were prepared by immunoSEQ multiplex PCR; TCRdb keeps only in-frame clonotypes and omits some of them. The data show over 200,000 clones, approximately 82% seen once. The sample comprised PBMCs. These TCRs come from a male donor in good health and CMV-seronegative.

The J gene is TRBJ1-5, the V gene TRBV6-5, with TRBD1 identical over 7 bases. The germline gives CDR1 MNHEY, CDR2 SVGAGI. After removal of 6 bases from V and 7 bases from J, the junction contained 6 bases not matched to a gene. The CDR3 spans 13 residues. The chain's CDR3 is CASRQQGNQPQHF. CDR3 nucleotide sequence: TGTGCCAGCAGACAACAGGGGAACCAGCCCCAGCATTTT.

As to this clone: One junction end does not reproduce the germline sequence, and a read error may be involved. This rearrangement joins TRBV7-9 to TRBJ2-7; the match to TRBD1 covers 9 bases. Germline V gene data show CDR1 as SEHNR and CDR2 as FQNEAQ (reference sequence). The CDR3 sequence is 14 residues long. CDR3 nucleotide sequence: TGTTCCAGCAGCTTGCCGGGACAGGGATCCGAGCAGTACTTC. Amino acid sequence: CSSSLPGQGSEQYF.

V usage is TRBV14 and J usage is TRBJ2-3; unclear D gene. This CDR3 has 14 residues. Germline CDR1 is SGHDN and CDR2 is FVKESK. Trimming shortened V by 0 bases and J by 2 bases, and 6 bases separated the two germline ends. CDR3 DNA sequence: TGTGCCAGCAGCCAAGAACAGTACACAGATACGCAGTATTTT. As protein: CASSQEQYTDTQYF.

The chain links TRBV5-1 to TRBJ2-2; 9 bases map to TRBD1. Germline V gives CDR1 SGHRS, CDR2 YFSETQ. The CDR3 spans 14 residues. The V segment lost 7 bases and the J segment 3 bases; nucleotides outside the gene matches: 4. The CDR3 here is CASQRTGDTGELFF. The CDR3 DNA reads TGCGCCAGCCAACGGACAGGGGACACCGGGGAGCTGTTTTTT.

The CDR3 protein is CASSPTGPHGYTF. The CDR3, as DNA: TGTGCCAGCAGTCCTACAGGGCCCCATGGCTACACCTTC. The chain employs TRBV6-5 and TRBJ1-2; D is perhaps TRBD1 (6 bases). The CDR3 loop spans 13 amino acids. Germline assignment: CDR1 MNHEY and CDR2 SVGAGI. V gave up 5 bases and J gave up 6 bases, with 13 bases separating them.

The chain has TRBV28 and TRBJ2-7; 7 positions match TRBD1. J lost 3 bases, V lost 6 bases, and 17 bases had no gene match. This CDR3 comprises 17 residues. Germline V gene sequence: CDR1 MDHEN, CDR2 SYDVKM. The CDR3, as DNA: TGTGCCAGCAGCTCTTTACACGGGACAGCGCCAAACTACGAGCAGTACTTC. Its protein is CASSSLHGTAPNYEQYF.

In its sample, this clone was seen once. J is TRBJ2-4 and V is TRBV15, with a possible D match to TRBD2 (5 bases). The CDR3 runs to 17 residues. V lost 0 bases and J lost 2, with 14 bases in between. Germline CDR1 reads LNHNV; CDR2 reads YYDKDF (reference sequence). The CDR3 reads CATSRDDGVSSKNIQYF. The DNA for the CDR3 is TGTGCCACCAGCAGAGATGACGGGGTCTCCTCCAAAAACATTCAGTACTTC.

This clone was seen a single time. The rearrangement uses TRBV29-1 and TRBJ1-2; 7 bases align to TRBD1. The junction had 5 bases not matched to a gene; V was cut back by 6 bases and J by 4 bases. The V gene's germline CDR1 is SQVTM and CDR2 ANQGSEA. This CDR3 is 12 amino acids long. The CDR3 coding sequence is TGCAGCGTATGGGGACAGTCCTATGGCTACACCTTC. Its translation is CSVWGQSYGYTF. Full variable domain (remainder filled in from reference TRBV29-1 and TRBJ1-2): SAVISQKPSRDICQRGTSLTIQCQVDSQVTMMFWYRQQPGQSLTLIATANQGSEATYESGFVIDKFPISRPNLTFSTLTVSNMSPEDSSIYLCSVWGQSYGYTFGSGTRLTVV.

This clone has just a few counts. The V call is TRBV6-4, the J call TRBJ2-3, with 7 bases fitting TRBD2. CDR1 and CDR2 from the germline V gene are MRHNA and SNTAGT. The CDR3 covers 16 residues. The ends lost 0 bases at V and 3 bases at J; junction bases unmatched: 6. DNA of the CDR3: TGTGCCAGCAGTGACTCGTACGGGGGGATTACAGATACGCAGTATTTT. Translation gives CASSDSYGGITDTQYF.

The rearrangement links TRBV7-8 to TRBJ2-2; perhaps TRBD1 as D (5 bases). The V gene lost 3 bases and the J gene lost 6 bases, with 23 bases spanning the gap. CDR1 and CDR2 (germline): SGHVS, FQNEAQ. There are 18 residues in the CDR3. For the CDR3, the DNA is TGTGCCAGCAGCTTGATCGAAATCACAGGTTCCCGGTCCGGGGAGCTGTTTTTT. Amino acids: CASSLIEITGSRSGELFF.

The V and J genes are TRBV29-1 and TRBJ2-3; tentative D call: TRBD2 (5 bases). This CDR3 is built from 13 residues. Germline CDR1 SQVTM, CDR2 ANQGSEA. The V gene lost 8 bases and the J gene lost 1 base, with 13 bases spanning the gap. CDR3 coding DNA: TGCAGCCCAACGGGGTTTGGCACAGATACGCAGTATTTT. Amino acids: CSPTGFGTDTQYF.